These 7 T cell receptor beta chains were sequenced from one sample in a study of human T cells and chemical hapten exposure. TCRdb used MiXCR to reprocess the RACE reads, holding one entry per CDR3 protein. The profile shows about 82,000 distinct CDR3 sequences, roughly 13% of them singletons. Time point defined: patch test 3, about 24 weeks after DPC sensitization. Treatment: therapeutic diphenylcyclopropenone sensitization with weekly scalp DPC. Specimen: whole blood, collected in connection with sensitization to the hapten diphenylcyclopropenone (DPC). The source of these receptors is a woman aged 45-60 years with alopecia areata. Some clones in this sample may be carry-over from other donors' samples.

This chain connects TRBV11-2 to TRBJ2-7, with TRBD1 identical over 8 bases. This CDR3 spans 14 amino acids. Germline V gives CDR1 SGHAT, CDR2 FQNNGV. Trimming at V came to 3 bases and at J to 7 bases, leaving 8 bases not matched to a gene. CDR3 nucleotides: TGTGCCAGCAGCTTGGACAGGGTTCCCAAAGAGCAGTACTTC. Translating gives CASSLDRVPKEQYF.

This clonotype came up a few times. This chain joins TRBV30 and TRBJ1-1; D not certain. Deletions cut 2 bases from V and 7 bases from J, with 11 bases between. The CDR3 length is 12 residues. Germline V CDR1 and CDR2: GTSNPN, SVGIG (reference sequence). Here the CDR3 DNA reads TGTGCCTGGAGTTCCGGTGGTCTTGAAGCTTTCTTT. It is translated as CAWSSGGLEAFF.

CDR3 DNA sequence: TGTGCCAGCCTGTTACAGGCCAACTATAATTCACCCCTCCACTTT. Translation gives CASLLQANYNSPLHF. The genes are TRBV6-2 or TRBV6-3 and TRBJ1-6, with a tentative D call TRBD1 (5 bases). This CDR3 spans 15 amino acids. V was pared by 8 bases and J by 3 bases, with 14 bases between. Germline values: CDR1 MNHEY, CDR2 SVGEGT.

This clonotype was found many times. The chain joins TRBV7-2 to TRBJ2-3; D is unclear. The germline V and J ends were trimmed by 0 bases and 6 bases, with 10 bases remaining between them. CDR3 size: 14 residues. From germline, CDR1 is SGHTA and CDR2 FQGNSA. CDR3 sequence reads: CASSLARIADTQYF. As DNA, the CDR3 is TGTGCCAGCAGCTTAGCTCGGATTGCGGATACGCAGTATTTT.

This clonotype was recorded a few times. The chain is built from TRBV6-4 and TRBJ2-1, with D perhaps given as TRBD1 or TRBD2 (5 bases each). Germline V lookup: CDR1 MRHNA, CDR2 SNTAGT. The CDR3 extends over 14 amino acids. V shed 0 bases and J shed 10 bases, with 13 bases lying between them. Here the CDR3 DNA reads TGTGCCAGCAGTGACTCAGGATGGGGGACCGAGCAGTTCTTC. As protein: CASSDSGWGTEQFF.

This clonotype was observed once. In DNA, the CDR3 is TGTGCCAGCAGCATCGGACCTAGCAGCTCACACACCGGGGAGCTGTTTTTT. Its protein is CASSIGPSSSHTGELFF. The chain couples TRBV11-2 to TRBJ2-2; tentatively, D is TRBD2 (5 bases). V lost 5 bases to trimming and J lost 3 bases, with 19 bases between them. CDR1 SGHAT and CDR2 FQNNGV come from the germline V gene. The CDR3 is 17 residues long. Combining the CDR3 with reference TRBV11-2 and TRBJ2-2 gives the whole variable domain EAGVAQSPRYKIIEKRQSVAFWCNPISGHATLYWYQQILGQGPKLLIQFQNNGVVDDSQLPKDRFSAERLKGVDSTLKIQPAKLEDSAVYLCASSIGPSSSHTGELFFGEGSRLTVL.

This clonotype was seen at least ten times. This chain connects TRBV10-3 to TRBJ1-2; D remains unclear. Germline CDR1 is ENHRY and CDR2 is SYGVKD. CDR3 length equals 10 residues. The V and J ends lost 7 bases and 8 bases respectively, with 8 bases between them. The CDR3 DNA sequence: TGTGCCATCAACTCAGGAGGCTACACCTTC. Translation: CAINSGGYTF.